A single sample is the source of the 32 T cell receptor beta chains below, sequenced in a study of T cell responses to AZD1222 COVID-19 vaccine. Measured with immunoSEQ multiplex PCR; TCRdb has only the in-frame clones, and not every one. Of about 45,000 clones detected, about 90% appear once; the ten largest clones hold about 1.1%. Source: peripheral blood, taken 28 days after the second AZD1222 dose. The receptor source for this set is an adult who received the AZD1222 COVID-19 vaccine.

CDR3 in DNA: TGTGCCAGCAGTTATGGTGGAACTGAAGCTTTCTTT. This gives the protein CASSYGGTEAFF. The V gene is TRBV27, the J gene TRBJ1-1, with D uncertain. CDR3 size: 12 residues. Germline CDR1 reads MNHEY; CDR2 reads SMNVEV (reference sequence). Trimming removed 4 bases from V and 5 bases from J, with 8 bases in between.

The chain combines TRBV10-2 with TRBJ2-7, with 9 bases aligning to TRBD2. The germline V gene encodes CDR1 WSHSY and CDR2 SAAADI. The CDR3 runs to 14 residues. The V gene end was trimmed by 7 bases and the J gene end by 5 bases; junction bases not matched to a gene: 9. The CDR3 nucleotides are TGCGCCAGCACCTTAGCGGGAGACGGAAACGAGCAGTACTTC. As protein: CASTLAGDGNEQYF.

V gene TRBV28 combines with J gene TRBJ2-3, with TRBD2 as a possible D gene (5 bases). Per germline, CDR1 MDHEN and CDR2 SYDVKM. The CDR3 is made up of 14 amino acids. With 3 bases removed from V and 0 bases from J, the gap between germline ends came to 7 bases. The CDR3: CASSLGGSTDTQYF. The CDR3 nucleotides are TGTGCCAGCAGTTTGGGCGGGAGCACAGATACGCAGTATTTT.

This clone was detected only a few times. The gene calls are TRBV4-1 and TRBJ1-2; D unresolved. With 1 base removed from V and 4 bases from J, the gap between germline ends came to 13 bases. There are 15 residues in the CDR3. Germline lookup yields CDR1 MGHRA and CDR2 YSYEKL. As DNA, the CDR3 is TGCGCCAGCAGCCAAGGAGGGAGCATTGCCTATGGCTACACCTTC. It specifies CASSQGGSIAYGYTF.

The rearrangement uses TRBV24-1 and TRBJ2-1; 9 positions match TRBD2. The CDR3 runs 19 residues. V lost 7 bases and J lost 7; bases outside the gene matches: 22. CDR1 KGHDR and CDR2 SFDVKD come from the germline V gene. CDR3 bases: TGTGCCACCAGCCAGAACAGAAACCCGACTAGCGGAAGAGGGAATGAGCAGTTCTTC. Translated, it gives CATSQNRNPTSGRGNEQFF.

The CDR3 reads CASMVGAEQFF. In nucleotides, the CDR3 is TGTGCCAGCATGGTGGGCGCTGAGCAGTTCTTC. The chain recombines TRBV2 with TRBJ2-1; D is unclear. The germline V gene has CDR1 SNHLY and CDR2 FYNNEI. The CDR3 sequence is 11 residues long. Trimming removed 7 bases at V and 9 bases at J, with 10 bases between.

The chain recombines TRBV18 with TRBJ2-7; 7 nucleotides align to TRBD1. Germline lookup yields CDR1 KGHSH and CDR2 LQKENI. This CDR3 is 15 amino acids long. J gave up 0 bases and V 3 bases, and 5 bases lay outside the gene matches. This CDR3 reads CASSPGQLSSYEQYF. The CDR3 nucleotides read TGTGCCAGCTCACCGGGACAGTTGAGCTCCTACGAGCAGTACTTC.

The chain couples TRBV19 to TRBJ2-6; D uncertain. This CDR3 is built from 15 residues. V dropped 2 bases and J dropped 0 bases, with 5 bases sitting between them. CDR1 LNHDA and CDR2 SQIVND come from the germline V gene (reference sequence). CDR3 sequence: CASSIWPSGANVLTF. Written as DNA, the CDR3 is TGTGCCAGTAGTATATGGCCCTCTGGGGCCAACGTCCTGACTTTC. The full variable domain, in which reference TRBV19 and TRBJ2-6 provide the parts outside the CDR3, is DGGITQSPKYLFRKEGQNVTLSCEQNLNHDAMYWYRQDPGQGLRLIYYSQIVNDFQKGDIAEGYSVSREKKESFPLTVTSAQKNPTAFYLCASSIWPSGANVLTFGAGSRLTVL.

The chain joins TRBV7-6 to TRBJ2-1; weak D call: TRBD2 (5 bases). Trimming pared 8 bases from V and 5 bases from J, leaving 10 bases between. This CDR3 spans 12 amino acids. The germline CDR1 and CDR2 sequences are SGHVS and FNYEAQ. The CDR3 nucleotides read TGTGCCAGCCAGGACTCTAACAATGAGCAGTTCTTC. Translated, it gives CASQDSNNEQFF.

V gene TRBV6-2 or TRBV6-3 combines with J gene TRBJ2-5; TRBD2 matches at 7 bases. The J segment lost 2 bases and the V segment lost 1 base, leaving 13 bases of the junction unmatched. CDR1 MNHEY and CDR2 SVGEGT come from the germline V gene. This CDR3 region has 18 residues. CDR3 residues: CASSYYGGSGTKQETQYF. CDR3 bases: TGTGCCAGCAGTTACTACGGGGGGAGCGGGACTAAGCAAGAGACCCAGTACTTC.

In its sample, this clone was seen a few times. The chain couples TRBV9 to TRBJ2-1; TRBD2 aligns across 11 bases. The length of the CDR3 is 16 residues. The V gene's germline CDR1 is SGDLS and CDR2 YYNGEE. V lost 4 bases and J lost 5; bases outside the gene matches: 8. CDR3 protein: CASSYSGRENNNEQFF. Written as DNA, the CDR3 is TGTGCCAGCAGCTATAGCGGGAGGGAAAATAACAATGAGCAGTTCTTC.

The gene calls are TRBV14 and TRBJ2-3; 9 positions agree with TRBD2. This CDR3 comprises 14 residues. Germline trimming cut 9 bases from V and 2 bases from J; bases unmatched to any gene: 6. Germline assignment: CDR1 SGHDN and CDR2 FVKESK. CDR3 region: CARKAGGNTDTQYF. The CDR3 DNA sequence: TGTGCCAGGAAGGCGGGAGGGAACACAGATACGCAGTATTTT.

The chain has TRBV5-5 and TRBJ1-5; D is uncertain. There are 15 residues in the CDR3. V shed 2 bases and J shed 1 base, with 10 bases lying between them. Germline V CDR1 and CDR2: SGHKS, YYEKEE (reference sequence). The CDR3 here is CASSFRVYSNQPQHF. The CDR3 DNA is TGTGCCAGCAGCTTTCGGGTCTACAGCAATCAGCCCCAGCATTTT.

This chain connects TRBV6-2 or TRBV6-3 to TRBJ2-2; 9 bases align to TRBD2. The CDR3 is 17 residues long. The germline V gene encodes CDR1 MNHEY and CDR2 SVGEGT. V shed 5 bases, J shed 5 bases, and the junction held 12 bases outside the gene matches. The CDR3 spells CASSPPRLAGRTGELFF. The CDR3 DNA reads TGTGCCAGCAGTCCGCCACGGCTAGCGGGACGTACCGGGGAGCTGTTTTTT.

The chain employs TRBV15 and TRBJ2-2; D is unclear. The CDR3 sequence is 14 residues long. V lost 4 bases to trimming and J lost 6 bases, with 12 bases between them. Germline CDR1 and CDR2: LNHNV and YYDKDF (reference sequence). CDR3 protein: CATSILLSPGELFF. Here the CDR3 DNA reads TGTGCCACCAGCATCCTACTCTCCCCCGGGGAGCTGTTTTTT. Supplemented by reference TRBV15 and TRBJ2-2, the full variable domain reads DAMVIQNPRYQVTQFGKPVTLSCSQTLNHNVMYWYQQKSSQAPKLLFHYYDKDFNNEADTPDNFQSRRPNTSFCFLDIRSPGLGDTAMYLCATSILLSPGELFFGEGSRLTVL.

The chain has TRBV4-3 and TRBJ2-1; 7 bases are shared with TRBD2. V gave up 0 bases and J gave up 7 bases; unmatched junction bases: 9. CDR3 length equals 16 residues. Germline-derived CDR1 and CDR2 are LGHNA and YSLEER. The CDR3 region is CASSQDRLAEWNEQFF. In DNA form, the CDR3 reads TGCGCCAGCAGCCAAGATCGACTAGCCGAGTGGAATGAGCAGTTCTTC.

CDR3 nucleotide sequence: TGCGCCAGCAGCCAAACGGGACTAGCGGGAGGTGAGCAGTTCTTC. Translated: CASSQTGLAGGEQFF. The rearrangement joins TRBV4-1 to TRBJ2-1; the match to TRBD2 covers 15 bases. In germline, CDR1 is MGHRA, CDR2 YSYEKL. CDR3 size: 15 residues. After removal of 2 bases from V and 9 bases from J, the junction contained 2 bases not matched to a gene.

As DNA, the CDR3 is TGTGCCAGCAGTTTATCCTTTTCTCAGTCGCAGTACTTC. Translated: CASSLSFSQSQYF. V and J are TRBV27 and TRBJ2-7; D not resolved. The CDR3 is made up of 13 amino acids. V was shortened by 0 bases and J by 9 bases, with 12 bases between the two germline ends. Germline CDR1 reads MNHEY; CDR2 reads SMNVEV (reference sequence).

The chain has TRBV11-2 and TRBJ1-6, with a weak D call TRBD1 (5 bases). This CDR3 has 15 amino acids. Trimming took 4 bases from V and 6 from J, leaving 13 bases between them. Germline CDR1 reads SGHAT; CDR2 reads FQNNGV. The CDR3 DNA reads TGTGCCAGCAGCTCCTCCGGGACTTTTAATTCACCCCTCCACTTT. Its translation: CASSSSGTFNSPLHF.

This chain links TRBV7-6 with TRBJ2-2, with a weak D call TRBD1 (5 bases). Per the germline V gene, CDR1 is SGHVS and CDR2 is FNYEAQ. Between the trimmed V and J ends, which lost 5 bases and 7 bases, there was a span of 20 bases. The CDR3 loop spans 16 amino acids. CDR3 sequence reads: CASSPGIGALGGELFF. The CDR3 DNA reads TGTGCCAGCAGCCCAGGAATTGGGGCGTTAGGCGGGGAGCTGTTTTTT.

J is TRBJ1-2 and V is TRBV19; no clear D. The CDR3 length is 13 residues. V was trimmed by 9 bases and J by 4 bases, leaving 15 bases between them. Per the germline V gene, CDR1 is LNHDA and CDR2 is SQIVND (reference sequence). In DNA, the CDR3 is TGTGCCAGCACCGTTTCGGTGGGCTATGGCTACACCTTC. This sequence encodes CASTVSVGYGYTF. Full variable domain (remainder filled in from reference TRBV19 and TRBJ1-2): DGGITQSPKYLFRKEGQNVTLSCEQNLNHDAMYWYRQDPGQGLRLIYYSQIVNDFQKGDIAEGYSVSREKKESFPLTVTSAQKNPTAFYLCASTVSVGYGYTFGSGTRLTVV.

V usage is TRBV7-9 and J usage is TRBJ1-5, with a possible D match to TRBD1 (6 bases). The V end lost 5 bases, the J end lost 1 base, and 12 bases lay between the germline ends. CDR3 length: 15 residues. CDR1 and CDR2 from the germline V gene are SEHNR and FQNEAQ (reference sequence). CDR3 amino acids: CASSPKGGSNQPQHF. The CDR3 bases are TGTGCCAGCAGCCCAAAGGGGGGAAGCAATCAGCCCCAGCATTTT.

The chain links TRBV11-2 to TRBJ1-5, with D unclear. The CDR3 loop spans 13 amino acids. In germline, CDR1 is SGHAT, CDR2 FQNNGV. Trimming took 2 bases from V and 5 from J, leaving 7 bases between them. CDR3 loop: CASSLTDDQPQHF. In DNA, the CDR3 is TGTGCCAGCAGCTTAACCGACGATCAGCCCCAGCATTTT.

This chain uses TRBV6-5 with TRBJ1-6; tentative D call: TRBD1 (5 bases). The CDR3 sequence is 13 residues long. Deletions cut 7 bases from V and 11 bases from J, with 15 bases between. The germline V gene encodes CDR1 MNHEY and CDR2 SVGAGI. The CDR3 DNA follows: TGTGCCAGCATTGTTACCGGAGGGGCACCCCTCCACTTT. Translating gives CASIVTGGAPLHF.

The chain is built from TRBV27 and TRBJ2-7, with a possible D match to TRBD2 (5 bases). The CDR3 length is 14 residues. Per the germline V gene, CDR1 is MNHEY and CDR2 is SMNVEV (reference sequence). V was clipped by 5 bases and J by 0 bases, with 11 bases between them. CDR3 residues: CASSPEGSSYEQYF. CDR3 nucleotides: TGTGCCAGCAGTCCTGAAGGGAGCTCCTACGAGCAGTACTTC.

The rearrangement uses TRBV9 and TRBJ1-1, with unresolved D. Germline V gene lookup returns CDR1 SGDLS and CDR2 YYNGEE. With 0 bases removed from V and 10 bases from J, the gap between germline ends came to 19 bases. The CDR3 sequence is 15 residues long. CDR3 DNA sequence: TGTGCCAGCAGCGTAGAGGGAGGAAGGCCGAATGGAGCTTTCTTT. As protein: CASSVEGGRPNGAFF.

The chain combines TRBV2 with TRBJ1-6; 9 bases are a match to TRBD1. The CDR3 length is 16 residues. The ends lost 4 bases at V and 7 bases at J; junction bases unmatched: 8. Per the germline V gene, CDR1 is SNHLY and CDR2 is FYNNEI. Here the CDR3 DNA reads TGTGCCAGCAGTGGGCCGGGACAGGGTCGCAATTCACCCCTCCACTTT. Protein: CASSGPGQGRNSPLHF.

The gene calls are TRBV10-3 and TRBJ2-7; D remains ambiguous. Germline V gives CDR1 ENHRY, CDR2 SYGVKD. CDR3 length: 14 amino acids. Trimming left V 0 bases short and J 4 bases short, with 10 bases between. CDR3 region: CAISESNTQYEQYF. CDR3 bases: TGTGCCATCAGTGAGTCGAATACCCAATACGAGCAGTACTTC.

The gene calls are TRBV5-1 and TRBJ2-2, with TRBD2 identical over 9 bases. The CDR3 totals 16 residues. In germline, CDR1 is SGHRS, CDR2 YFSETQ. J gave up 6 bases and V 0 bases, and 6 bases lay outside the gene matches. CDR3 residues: CASSLEGGRAAGELFF. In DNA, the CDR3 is TGCGCCAGCAGCTTGGAGGGCGGGAGGGCCGCCGGGGAGCTGTTTTTT.

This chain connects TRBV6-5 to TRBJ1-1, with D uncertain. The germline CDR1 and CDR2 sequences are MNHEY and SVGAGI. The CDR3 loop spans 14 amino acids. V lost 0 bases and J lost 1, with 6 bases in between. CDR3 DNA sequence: TGTGCCAGCAGTTACTCGCCAGCGAACACTGAAGCTTTCTTT. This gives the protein CASSYSPANTEAFF.

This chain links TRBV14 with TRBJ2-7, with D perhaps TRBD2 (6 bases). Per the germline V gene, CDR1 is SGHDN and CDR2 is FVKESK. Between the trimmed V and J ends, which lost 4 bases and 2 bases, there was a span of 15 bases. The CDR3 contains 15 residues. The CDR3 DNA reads TGTGCCAGCAGCCGGGAGGCTAGCCGAGCCTACGAGCAGTACTTC. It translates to CASSREASRAYEQYF.

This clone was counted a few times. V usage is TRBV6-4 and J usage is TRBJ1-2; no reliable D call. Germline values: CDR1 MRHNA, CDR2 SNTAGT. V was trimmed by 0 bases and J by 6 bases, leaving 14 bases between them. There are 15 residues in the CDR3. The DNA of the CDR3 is TGTGCCAGCAGTGACTCGAATGGCGGTATTAATGGCTACACCTTC. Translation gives CASSDSNGGINGYTF.